These 7 T cell receptor beta chains originate from one sample sequenced in a study of blood T cell repertoires in COVID-19. TCRdb's copy holds only in-frame clones and misses some; the assay was immunoSEQ multiplex PCR. The profile covers hundreds of thousands of clones, with about 89% appearing a single time and roughly 4.3% taken by the ten largest. The sequencing input was peripheral blood. Receptor source: a woman aged 25 to 39 with acute or convalescent COVID-19.

This chain connects TRBV6-5 to TRBJ1-6; D unclear. The ends were cut back, 6 bases at V and 10 bases at J, with 16 bases in the middle. CDR1 MNHEY and CDR2 SVGAGI come from the germline V gene. The CDR3 covers 14 residues. DNA for the CDR3: TGTGCCAGCAGAAGAGGTCCCCTGGCCTCACCCCTCCACTTT. Amino acids: CASRRGPLASPLHF.

This clone appeared once. This chain joins TRBV14 and TRBJ2-7, with TRBD2 matching over 13 bases. The CDR3 has 16 amino acids. Germline lookup yields CDR1 SGHDN and CDR2 FVKESK. Losses at the gene ends were 2 bases for V and 3 bases for J; bases not matched to a gene: 4. In DNA form, the CDR3 reads TGTGCCAGCAGCCAACACGGGACTAGCGGGAACTACGAGCAGTACTTC. Its translation: CASSQHGTSGNYEQYF.

The chain joins TRBV24-1 to TRBJ2-5; tentatively, D is TRBD2 (5 bases). V lost 4 bases, J lost 5 bases, and 10 bases lay in between. Germline V gene lookup returns CDR1 KGHDR and CDR2 SFDVKD. The CDR3 loop spans 13 amino acids. CDR3 protein: CATSDRGRETQYF. DNA for the CDR3: TGTGCCACCAGTGACCGGGGTAGGGAGACCCAGTACTTC.

The V and J genes are TRBV6-5 and TRBJ2-1, with TRBD2 matching over 12 bases. Germline CDR1 MNHEY, CDR2 SVGAGI. The CDR3 is 13 residues long. The junction had 2 bases not matched to a gene; V was cut back by 5 bases and J by 9 bases. DNA for the CDR3: TGTGCCAGCAGTATGACTAGCGGGGGTGAGCAGTTCTTC. Translation: CASSMTSGGEQFF.

The V and J genes are TRBV10-3 and TRBJ2-5; maybe TRBD2 (6 bases). Germline V gene sequence: CDR1 ENHRY, CDR2 SYGVKD. Trimming stripped 0 bases from V and 5 bases from J, with 10 bases between. The CDR3 covers 14 residues. The CDR3 DNA follows: TGTGCCATCAGTGAGTCTGGAGGGTGGGAGACCCAGTACTTC. This sequence encodes CAISESGGWETQYF.

The chain couples TRBV2 to TRBJ1-2; no definite D call. The germline V gene has CDR1 SNHLY and CDR2 FYNNEI. This CDR3 region has 15 residues. V lost 3 bases, J lost 3 bases, and 14 bases lay in between. DNA for the CDR3: TGTGCCAGCAGTGAGTCCAGAGGGCCGTACTATGGCTACACCTTC. It is translated as CASSESRGPYYGYTF. The full variable domain, rest sourced from reference TRBV2 and TRBJ1-2, is EPEVTQTPSHQVTQMGQEVILRCVPISNHLYFYWYRQILGQKVEFLVSFYNNEISEKSEIFDDQFSVERPDGSNFTLKIRSTKLEDSAMYFCASSESRGPYYGYTFGSGTRLTVV.

This clone occurred a few times. The rearrangement joins TRBV25-1 to TRBJ1-2; unclear D gene. CDR1 MGHDK and CDR2 SYGVNS come from the germline V gene. V dropped 3 bases and J dropped 4 bases, with 9 bases sitting between them. The CDR3 runs 13 residues. The CDR3 sequence: CASSDGPVYGYTF. In DNA form, the CDR3 reads TGTGCCAGCAGTGATGGGCCAGTCTATGGCTACACCTTC.